This entry lists 23 T cell receptor beta chains sequenced from one sample in a study of cytomegalovirus exposure and HLA in healthy donors. The method was immunoSEQ multiplex PCR; TCRdb's version includes in-frame clones alone and lacks a portion of them. This sample has 210,000 or so clones, with about 90% found just once. Sequencing was carried out using PBMCs. The receptors shown here come from a woman in her late teens or twenties in good health and CMV-seronegative.

This clone was picked up a small number of times. V is TRBV4-2 and J is TRBJ1-2, with D tentatively TRBD1 (6 bases). The V end lost 2 bases, the J end lost 0 bases, and 10 bases lay between the germline ends. The germline CDR1 and CDR2 sequences are LGHNA and YNFKEQ. This CDR3 has 15 amino acids. The CDR3: CASSQTGTTNYGYTF. CDR3 DNA sequence: TGTGCCAGCAGCCAAACAGGGACCACTAACTATGGCTACACCTTC.

The V call is TRBV6-5, the J call TRBJ1-2; 7 bases fit TRBD1. There are 15 residues in the CDR3. V lost 0 bases and J lost 8; bases outside the gene matches: 9. The germline V gene has CDR1 MNHEY and CDR2 SVGAGI. The CDR3 nucleotides are TGTGCCAGCAGTTACTCGCGACACAGGGGCGACGGCTACACCTTC. It yields the protein CASSYSRHRGDGYTF.

The chain employs TRBV4-2 and TRBJ1-1; D is possibly TRBD1 (5 bases). Germline assignment: CDR1 LGHNA and CDR2 YNFKEQ. This CDR3 spans 14 amino acids. Trimming pared 0 bases from V and 7 bases from J, leaving 12 bases between. CDR3 sequence reads: CASSQEGRVDEAFF. Here the CDR3 DNA reads TGTGCCAGCAGCCAAGAGGGCAGGGTTGATGAAGCTTTCTTT.

The gene calls are TRBV5-1 and TRBJ2-7; D may be TRBD1 (5 bases). Per germline, CDR1 SGHRS and CDR2 YFSETQ. Trimming left V 0 bases short and J 3 bases short, with 13 bases between. The CDR3 spans 15 residues. This chain's CDR3 is CASSLGVGALYEQYF. The CDR3 DNA follows: TGCGCCAGCAGCTTGGGGGTTGGGGCCCTCTACGAGCAGTACTTC.

This clone occurred once. The rearrangement uses TRBV4-2 and TRBJ2-5; D is undetermined. V lost 0 bases and J lost 4, with 12 bases in between. Germline CDR1 LGHNA, CDR2 YNFKEQ. The CDR3 is 15 residues long. The CDR3, as DNA: TGTGCCAGCAGCCAAGATCCGGTCCTAGTAGAGACCCAGTACTTC. It codes for CASSQDPVLVETQYF.

The chain links TRBV6-5 to TRBJ2-7; TRBD1 matches 7 bases. The germline V gene encodes CDR1 MNHEY and CDR2 SVGAGI. The V and J ends lost 0 bases and 2 bases, in that order; junction bases with no gene match: 4. The CDR3 sequence is 15 residues long. The CDR3 bases are TGTGCCAGCAGTTACTCCCGGGACAGAACCTACGAGCAGTACTTC. It encodes CASSYSRDRTYEQYF.

The genes are TRBV7-2 and TRBJ2-2; D is perhaps TRBD2 (5 bases). The germline CDR1 and CDR2 sequences are SGHTA and FQGNSA. The CDR3 spans 16 residues. V was clipped by 1 base and J by 4 bases, with 13 bases between them. CDR3 sequence (DNA): TGTGCCAGCAGCTTAGGGGAGACTATCCCCACCGGGGAGCTGTTTTTT. Protein product: CASSLGETIPTGELFF.

The V call is TRBV9, the J call TRBJ2-1; D gene uncertain. With 0 bases removed from V and 4 bases from J, the gap between germline ends came to 17 bases. CDR1 SGDLS and CDR2 YYNGEE come from the germline V gene. The CDR3 loop spans 17 amino acids. The CDR3 region has the DNA TGTGCCAGCAGCGTAGTCCCGAGCGCCCGACTGTACAATGAGCAGTTCTTC. Its translation is CASSVVPSARLYNEQFF.

The chain uses TRBV28 and TRBJ1-5, with TRBD1 as a possible D gene (5 bases). The CDR3 sequence is 14 residues long. V lost 6 bases and J 7 bases, leaving 16 bases between the germline ends. Germline CDR1 is MDHEN and CDR2 is SYDVKM. The CDR3 DNA reads TGTGCCAGCAGCTCGCTCCTCGGGGGACAGCCCCAGCATTTT. This codes for CASSSLLGGQPQHF.

The chain links TRBV6-1 to TRBJ2-7, with 7 bases aligning to TRBD1. V lost 6 bases to trimming and J lost 7 bases; unmatched junction nucleotides: 12. CDR1 and CDR2 from the germline V gene are MNHNS and SASEGT. The CDR3 covers 14 residues. CDR3 in amino acids: CASRTGVVTLEQYF. The CDR3 DNA follows: TGTGCCAGCAGAACAGGGGTCGTAACGTTGGAGCAGTACTTC.

V usage is TRBV30 and J usage is TRBJ2-7; TRBD2 agrees at 13 bases. CDR1 is GTSNPN, CDR2 SVGIG, per germline (reference sequence). The CDR3 contains 14 residues. V lost 2 bases to trimming and J lost 5 bases; unmatched junction nucleotides: 3. The CDR3 DNA reads TGTGCCTGGAGTCCCGGGACTAGCGGGAACGAGCAGTACTTC. Encoded protein: CAWSPGTSGNEQYF.

Concerning this clone itself: At one of its ends the junction is not consistent with the germline gene, which may arise from a read error. The V and J genes are TRBV6-1 and TRBJ1-5; 7 positions agree with TRBD1. CDR1 is MNHNS, CDR2 SASEGT, per germline. The CDR3 contains 15 residues. In nucleotides, the CDR3 is TGTGCCAGCACTGAATTACAGGGGTATGGGGAGCCCCAGCATTTT. As protein: CASTELQGYGEPQHF.

CDR3 sequence: CASSLEPAGSTEAFF. In DNA, the CDR3 is TGCGCCAGCAGCTTGGAGCCGGCGGGGTCCACTGAAGCTTTCTTT. This chain links TRBV5-1 with TRBJ1-1; unclear D gene. Germline lookup yields CDR1 SGHRS and CDR2 YFSETQ. Trimming shortened V by 0 bases and J by 4 bases, and 13 bases separated the two germline ends. This CDR3 region has 15 residues.

This clone was counted between two and nine times. This sequence joins TRBV5-1 and TRBJ2-3; possibly TRBD1 for D (5 bases). Germline V gene sequence: CDR1 SGHRS, CDR2 YFSETQ. This CDR3 is built from 17 residues. V was pared by 0 bases and J by 5 bases, with 19 bases between. DNA of the CDR3: TGCGCCAGCAGCTTGGCCCTCGCAGGGTTTGGAGTAGATACGCAGTATTTT. Translating it yields CASSLALAGFGVDTQYF.

This chain links TRBV28 with TRBJ2-7; 9 nucleotides line up with TRBD1. The germline V gene has CDR1 MDHEN and CDR2 SYDVKM. V lost 4 bases to trimming and J lost 1 base; unmatched junction nucleotides: 11. There are 17 residues in the CDR3. In DNA, the CDR3 is TGTGCCAGCAGTTCCCCTATACAGGGGGCGAATTCCTACGAGCAGTACTTC. It codes for CASSSPIQGANSYEQYF. Full variable domain (rest looked up from reference TRBV28 and TRBJ2-7): DVKVTQSSRYLVKRTGEKVFLECVQDMDHENMFWYRQDPGLGLRLIYFSYDVKMKEKGDIPEGYSVSREKKERFSLILESASTNQTSMYLCASSSPIQGANSYEQYFGPGTRLTVT.

The chain joins TRBV6-5 to TRBJ2-1; D ambiguous. Deletions cut 5 bases from V and 12 bases from J, with 11 bases between. Germline CDR1 MNHEY, CDR2 SVGAGI. This CDR3 is 11 amino acids long. The CDR3 DNA reads TGTGCCAGCAGTCATCGTAGTCTGCAGTTCTTC. This codes for CASSHRSLQFF.

This chain uses TRBV2 with TRBJ2-5, with 7 positions matching TRBD2. V trimming: 7 bases; J trimming: 6 bases; junction bases outside the gene matches: 14. CDR3 size: 15 residues. The germline CDR1 and CDR2 sequences are SNHLY and FYNNEI. Written as DNA, the CDR3 is TGTGCCAGCAAACCAGAGCTAGCGGTAACAAAGACCCAGTACTTC. Translating it yields CASKPELAVTKTQYF.

This clone was observed a handful of times. This chain joins TRBV12-2 and TRBJ2-3; TRBD1 is the table's D call, not checked against the DNA. TRBV12-2 counts as a pseudogene. This CDR3 is built from 12 residues. The DNA of the CDR3 is TGTGCAAGTCGCTTAGGGCCAGATACGCAGTATTTT. Translated: CASRLGPDTQYF.

The V and J genes are TRBV7-3 and TRBJ2-2, with D hard to call. The CDR3 is 14 residues long. Between the trimmed V and J ends, which lost 1 base and 7 bases, there was a span of 10 bases. Germline loops: CDR1 SGHTA, CDR2 FQGTGA. As DNA, the CDR3 is TGTGCCAGCAGCTTAAATACCTATTACGGGGAGCTGTTTTTT. It specifies CASSLNTYYGELFF. Supplemented by reference TRBV7-3 and TRBJ2-2, the full variable domain reads GAGVSQTPSNKVTEKGKYVELRCDPISGHTALYWYRQSLGQGPEFLIYFQGTGAADDSGLPNDRFFAVRPEGSVSTLKIQRTERGDSAVYLCASSLNTYYGELFFGEGSRLTVL.

This clone was seen once. The chain links TRBV6-5 to TRBJ2-4; TRBD2 matches 7 bases. V dropped 0 bases and J dropped 8; count of bases not matched to a gene: 10. The CDR3 is made up of 16 amino acids. Germline V lookup: CDR1 MNHEY, CDR2 SVGAGI. The CDR3 protein is CASSYSYSGGRDIQYF. The CDR3 DNA is TGTGCCAGCAGTTACTCCTACTCGGGGGGACGGGACATTCAGTACTTC.

The count of this clone is one. The chain is built from TRBV5-1 and TRBJ2-1, with 11 positions matching TRBD2. Germline-derived CDR1 and CDR2 are SGHRS and YFSETQ. Germline trimming cut 4 bases from V and 4 bases from J; bases unmatched to any gene: 4. The CDR3 is made up of 15 amino acids. CDR3 region: CASSGGTSGYNEQFF. The DNA for the CDR3 is TGCGCCAGCAGCGGCGGGACTAGCGGATACAATGAGCAGTTCTTC.

A few counts support this clone. The rearrangement links TRBV28 to TRBJ1-1; D remains ambiguous. Germline values: CDR1 MDHEN, CDR2 SYDVKM. CDR3 length equals 17 residues. V lost 10 bases to trimming and J lost 1 base, with 25 bases between them. Written as DNA, the CDR3 is TGTGCCACACAAGTTCGCGGGGAAGGAGGCGGGAACACTGAAGCTTTCTTT. This encodes CATQVRGEGGGNTEAFF.

The rearrangement joins TRBV7-2 to TRBJ2-1, with a weak D call TRBD2 (5 bases). Trimming removed 5 bases from V and 8 bases from J, with 22 bases in between. The CDR3 is made up of 16 amino acids. Looked up from germline, CDR1 is SGHTA and CDR2 is FQGNSA. The CDR3 spells CASSPEPSGLMYEQFF. CDR3 bases: TGTGCCAGCAGCCCGGAACCAAGCGGACTTATGTATGAGCAGTTCTTC. The variable domain in full, with the rest retrieved from reference TRBV7-2 and TRBJ2-1, is GAGVSQSPSNKVTEKGKDVELRCDPISGHTALYWYRQSLGQGLEFLIYFQGNSAPDKSGLPSDRFSAERTGGSVSTLTIQRTQQEDSAVYLCASSPEPSGLMYEQFFGPGTRLTVL.